This T cell receptor beta chain was sequenced in a study of early T cells in non-severe SARS-CoV-2 infection. The wider study: With bulk RNA from unsorted whole blood as input, sequencing yielded unpaired chains.

Germline V lookup: CDR1 LGHDT, CDR2 YNNKEL (reference sequence). The CDR3 has 15 amino acids. With 7 bases removed from V and 0 bases from J, the gap between germline ends came to 15 bases. The protocol attached unique molecular identifiers to individual cDNA molecules. TCRdb re-derived calls from the 5' RACE reads in MiXCR, one entry per CDR3 protein. This sample carries under 45,000 distinct CDR3 sequences, over 5% of them seen once, and the ten largest clones take about 6.1%. V usage is TRBV3-1 and J usage is TRBJ2-5, with TRBD2 as a possible D gene (6 bases). The sample consisted of whole blood, taken at baseline. The sequence derives from an adult who was a healthcare worker with PCR-confirmed SARS-CoV-2 infection or an uninfected control (not recorded which). This chain's CDR3 is CASTRDLLYQETQYF. The CDR3 nucleotides read TGTGCCAGCACCAGGGACTTGCTGTACCAAGAGACCCAGTACTTC.